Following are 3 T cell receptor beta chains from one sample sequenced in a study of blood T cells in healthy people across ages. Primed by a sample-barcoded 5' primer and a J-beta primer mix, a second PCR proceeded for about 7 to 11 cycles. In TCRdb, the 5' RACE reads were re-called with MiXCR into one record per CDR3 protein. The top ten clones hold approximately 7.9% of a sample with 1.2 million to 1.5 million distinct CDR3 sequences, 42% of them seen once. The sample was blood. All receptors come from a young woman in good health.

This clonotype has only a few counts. CDR3 region: CASSRPGLAGFEQYF. The CDR3 nucleotides are TGTGCCAGCAGTCGGCCGGGACTAGCGGGTTTCGAGCAGTACTTC. V is TRBV6-5 and J is TRBJ2-5; 12 nucleotides agree with TRBD2. The assigned J gene may be wrong: the sequence end matches TRBJ2-7 better. Germline CDR1 is MNHEY and CDR2 is SVGAGI. CDR3 length: 15 amino acids.

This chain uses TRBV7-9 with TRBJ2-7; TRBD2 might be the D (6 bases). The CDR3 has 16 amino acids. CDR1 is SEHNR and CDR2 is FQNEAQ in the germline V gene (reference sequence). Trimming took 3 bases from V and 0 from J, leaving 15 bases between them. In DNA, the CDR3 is TGTGCCAGCAGCTTGCGGGGCGGGAAGAGCTCCTACGAGCAGTACTTC. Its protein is CASSLRGGKSSYEQYF.

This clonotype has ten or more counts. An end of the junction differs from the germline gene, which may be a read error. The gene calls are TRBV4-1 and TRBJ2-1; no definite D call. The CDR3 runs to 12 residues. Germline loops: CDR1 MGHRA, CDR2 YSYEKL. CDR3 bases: TGTGCCAGCAGCCAAGATTACAATGAGCAGTTCTTC. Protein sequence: CASSQDYNEQFF.